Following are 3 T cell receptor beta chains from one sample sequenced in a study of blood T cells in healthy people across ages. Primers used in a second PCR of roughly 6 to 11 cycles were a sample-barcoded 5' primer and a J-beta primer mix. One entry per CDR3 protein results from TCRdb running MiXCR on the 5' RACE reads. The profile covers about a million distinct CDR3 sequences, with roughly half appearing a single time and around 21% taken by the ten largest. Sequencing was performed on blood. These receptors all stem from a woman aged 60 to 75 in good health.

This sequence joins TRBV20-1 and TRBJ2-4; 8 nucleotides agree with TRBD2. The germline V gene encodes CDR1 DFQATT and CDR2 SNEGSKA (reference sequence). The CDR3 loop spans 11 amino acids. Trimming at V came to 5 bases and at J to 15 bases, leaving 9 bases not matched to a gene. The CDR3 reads CSAAAQRESYF. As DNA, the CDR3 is TGCAGTGCTGCGGCCCAGCGGGAGTCGTACTTC.

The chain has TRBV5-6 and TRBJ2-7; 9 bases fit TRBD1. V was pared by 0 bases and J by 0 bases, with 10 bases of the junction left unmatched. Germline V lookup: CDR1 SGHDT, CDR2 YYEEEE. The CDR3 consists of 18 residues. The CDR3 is CASSLGGAGTGLSYEQYF. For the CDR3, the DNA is TGTGCCAGCAGCTTGGGGGGGGCCGGGACAGGGCTCTCCTACGAGCAGTACTTC.

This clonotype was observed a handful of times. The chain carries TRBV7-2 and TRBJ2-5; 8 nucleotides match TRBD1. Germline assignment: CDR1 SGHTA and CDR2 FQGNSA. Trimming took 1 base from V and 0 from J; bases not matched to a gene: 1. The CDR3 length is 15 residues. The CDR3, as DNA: TGTGCCAGCAGCTTAGGACAGGGGTACCAAGAGACCCAGTACTTC. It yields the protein CASSLGQGYQETQYF.